This T cell receptor (beta chain) was sequenced during a study of graft-versus-host responses after intestinal transplantation. Study-wide results and limits: GvH clones occurred in recipient marrow; some first appeared in ileum or blood.

Profiled with immunoSEQ multiplex PCR; TCRdb holds only in-frame clones, not every one. The sample has about 91,000 clones, 75% to 95% seen once. The germline V gene has CDR1 SGHRS and CDR2 YFSETQ. V shed 0 bases, J shed 4 bases, and the junction held 8 bases outside the gene matches. The CDR3 extends over 17 amino acids. Remarks on this clone: As yet, its antigen is unknown.

The sample was unstimulated CD4+ T cells sorted from spleen or lymph node cells, taken before transplant. This rearrangement joins TRBV5-1 to TRBJ2-5, with 11 bases matching TRBD1. The sequence was collected from a human donor who was the organ donor for an intestinal transplant. The CDR3 protein is CASSLAGQGARGETQYF. The DNA of the CDR3 is TGCGCCAGCAGCTTGGCCGGACAGGGGGCTAGGGGAGAGACCCAGTACTTC.